This TCR beta chain was sequenced during a study of identical twins. Study-level points and caveats: Out-of-frame TCR alpha sharing observed in monozygotic twins exceeded model estimates.

CDR3 length equals 15 residues. V was trimmed by 0 bases and J by 7 bases, leaving 12 bases between them. Germline CDR1 reads SEHNR; CDR2 reads FQNEAQ (reference sequence). With respect to this clonotype: The antigen remains unidentified.

The donors were all healthy and Caucasian. A universal primer site arose from template switching, and cDNA bore unique molecular identifiers. TCRdb called the 5' RACE reads again in MiXCR, with one record for every CDR3 protein. The table has around 200,000 distinct CDR3 sequences, approximately 9% seen once. The chain has TRBV7-9 and TRBJ1-4; D gene unclear. This TCR came from a woman aged 18-30 years in good health. Specimen: memory (CD45RO+) T cells sorted from blood. The CDR3 DNA sequence: TGTGCCAGCAGCTTAGCGACGGGCTCGAGTGAAAAACTGTTTTTT. This translates into CASSLATGSSEKLFF.